This T cell receptor (beta chain) stems from a study of T-cell memory formation after mild COVID-19. The study, taken as a whole, reports: Day 15 to 85 contractors were CD4/CD8 balanced; later expanders leaned CD4+.

At least ten counts were recorded for this clonotype. Its specificity is not known. The CDR3 length is 15 residues. Germline loops: CDR1 GTSNPN, CDR2 SVGIG (reference sequence). The V end lost 4 bases, the J end lost 3 bases, and 15 bases lay between the germline ends. Sample barcodes and UMIs were carried by the TCR alpha and TCR beta cDNA libraries that 5'RACE generated with constant-segment primers. TCRdb re-derived calls from the 5' RACE reads in MiXCR, one entry per CDR3 protein. The sample has under 700,000 distinct CDR3 sequences; around 21% are singletons. Sequencing used PBMCs or a T cell subset sorted from them (not recorded which). This receptor was identified in an adult woman who had mild COVID-19 (a few samples of this study predate the infection). Cell type and time point are not known. The J gene is TRBJ1-4, the V gene TRBV30; maybe TRBD1 (6 bases). The CDR3 here is CAWTLGGAANEKLFF. CDR3 DNA: TGTGCCTGGACCCTCGGGGGGGCGGCTAATGAAAAACTGTTTTTT.